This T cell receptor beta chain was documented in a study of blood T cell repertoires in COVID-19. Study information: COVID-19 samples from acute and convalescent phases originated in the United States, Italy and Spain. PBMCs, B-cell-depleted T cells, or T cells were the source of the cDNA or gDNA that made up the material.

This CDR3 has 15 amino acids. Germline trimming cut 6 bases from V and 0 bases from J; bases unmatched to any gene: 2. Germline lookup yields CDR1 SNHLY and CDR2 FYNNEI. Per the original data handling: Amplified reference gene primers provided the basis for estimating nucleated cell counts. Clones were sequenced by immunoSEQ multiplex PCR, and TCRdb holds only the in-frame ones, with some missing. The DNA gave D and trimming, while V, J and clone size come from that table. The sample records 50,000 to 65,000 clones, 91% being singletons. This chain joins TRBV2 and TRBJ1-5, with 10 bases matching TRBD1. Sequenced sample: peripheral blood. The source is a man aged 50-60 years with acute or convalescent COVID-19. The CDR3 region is CASRDRGYSNQPQHF. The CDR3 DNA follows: TGTGCCAGCAGGGACAGGGGGTATAGCAATCAGCCCCAGCATTTT.